Below, 22 T cell receptor beta chains from the same sample are listed, as sequenced in a study of cytomegalovirus exposure and HLA in healthy donors. PCR used 60 Vbeta primers and 13 Jbeta primers. Libraries were prepared by immunoSEQ multiplex PCR; TCRdb keeps only in-frame clonotypes and omits some of them. The sample yields approximately 170,000 clones, around 75% seen once. The specimen sequenced was PBMCs. These receptors were obtained from a male donor in good health and CMV-seronegative.

The chain uses TRBV9 and TRBJ2-7; D is unclear. CDR1 and CDR2 (germline): SGDLS, YYNGEE. Trimming took off 0 bases at V and 0 bases at J, with 10 bases between the two ends. This CDR3 has 15 residues. The CDR3 here is CASSVDDWSSYEQYF. For the CDR3, the DNA is TGTGCCAGCAGCGTAGACGACTGGAGCTCCTACGAGCAGTACTTC.

The chain joins TRBV5-6 to TRBJ1-2, with 8 bases matching TRBD1. J gave up 6 bases and V 4 bases, and 5 bases lay outside the gene matches. The CDR3 runs to 13 residues. Germline V gene sequence: CDR1 SGHDT, CDR2 YYEEEE. In nucleotides, the CDR3 is TGTGCCAGCAGCCGGACAGGGTATCATGGCTACACCTTC. This encodes CASSRTGYHGYTF.

V and J are TRBV5-1 and TRBJ1-1, with D uncertain. This CDR3 spans 16 amino acids. Trimming pared 0 bases from V and 0 bases from J, leaving 12 bases between. Per the germline V gene, CDR1 is SGHRS and CDR2 is YFSETQ. CDR3 sequence (DNA): TGCGCCAGCAGCTTGGACTCTTTGTCTATGAACACTGAAGCTTTCTTT. Amino acid sequence: CASSLDSLSMNTEAFF.

The chain combines TRBV5-1 with TRBJ1-2, with TRBD1 matching over 7 bases. The length of the CDR3 is 15 residues. The trim removed 4 bases at V and 5 bases at J, leaving 11 bases unmatched. Per the germline V gene, CDR1 is SGHRS and CDR2 is YFSETQ. This CDR3 reads CASSPTPTGPYGYTF. In DNA, the CDR3 is TGCGCCAGCAGCCCCACCCCGACAGGGCCATATGGCTACACCTTC.

The V gene is TRBV7-9, the J gene TRBJ2-1; 8 nucleotides line up with TRBD2. Germline values: CDR1 SEHNR, CDR2 FQNEAQ (reference sequence). Trimming took 5 bases from V and 11 from J; bases not matched to a gene: 20. This CDR3 is built from 17 residues. As DNA, the CDR3 is TGTGCCAGCAGCAGAAAGGGTAGCGGGGTTAGTACAATGAAGCAGTTCTTC. It encodes CASSRKGSGVSTMKQFF.

The chain combines TRBV6-1 with TRBJ1-5; D perhaps matches TRBD1 (5 bases). The germline gives CDR1 MNHNS, CDR2 SASEGT. V lost 5 bases and J lost 5, with 10 bases in between. This CDR3 contains 13 residues. The CDR3 DNA is TGTGCCAGCAGTTATCAGGGTCATCAGCCCCAGCATTTT. This translates into CASSYQGHQPQHF.

The V gene is TRBV28, the J gene TRBJ2-5; 9 positions agree with TRBD1. J gave up 5 bases and V 2 bases, and 6 bases lay outside the gene matches. This CDR3 contains 15 residues. Germline CDR1 reads MDHEN; CDR2 reads SYDVKM. This CDR3 reads CASSLDRGFAETQYF. CDR3 coding DNA: TGTGCCAGCAGTTTAGACAGGGGGTTCGCGGAGACCCAGTACTTC.

The chain carries TRBV18 and TRBJ1-4, with 8 positions matching TRBD1. The CDR3 covers 15 residues. The J segment lost 4 bases and the V segment lost 6 bases, leaving 7 bases of the junction unmatched. Germline loops: CDR1 KGHSH, CDR2 LQKENI. CDR3 sequence: CASSQDRGGNEKLFF. CDR3 nucleotide sequence: TGTGCCAGCTCTCAAGACAGGGGCGGTAATGAAAAACTGTTTTTT.

The rearrangement uses TRBV27 and TRBJ2-3; 7 bases map to TRBD2. The CDR3 totals 15 residues. Trimming removed 3 bases from V and 1 base from J; junction bases left unmatched: 4. Germline V lookup: CDR1 MNHEY, CDR2 SMNVEV (reference sequence). The CDR3: CASSFSLAGTDTQYF. As DNA, the CDR3 is TGTGCCAGCAGTTTTTCGCTAGCGGGCACAGATACGCAGTATTTT.

The genes are TRBV11-2 and TRBJ2-1; 8 bases map to TRBD2. After removal of 1 base from V and 6 bases from J, the junction contained 5 bases not matched to a gene. This CDR3 has 15 amino acids. Germline V gene data show CDR1 as SGHAT and CDR2 as FQNNGV. CDR3 nucleotides: TGTGCCAGCAGCTTAGGGACTAGCAAAGGCAATGAGCAGTTCTTC. As protein: CASSLGTSKGNEQFF.

The V and J genes are TRBV28 and TRBJ1-5; no clear D. Trimming pared 6 bases from V and 2 bases from J, leaving 8 bases between. The length of the CDR3 is 13 residues. Germline V CDR1 and CDR2: MDHEN, SYDVKM. CDR3 protein: CASRVEGNQPQHF. The CDR3 DNA sequence: TGTGCCAGCAGGGTGGAGGGCAATCAGCCCCAGCATTTT.

The rearrangement links TRBV30 to TRBJ2-2; TRBD1 might be the D (6 bases). V was trimmed by 3 bases and J by 1 base, leaving 12 bases between them. Germline V gene lookup returns CDR1 GTSNPN and CDR2 SVGIG (reference sequence). The CDR3 consists of 15 residues. CDR3 residues: CAWSGIRGNTGELFF. The CDR3 DNA reads as TGTGCCTGGAGCGGGATCAGGGGGAACACCGGGGAGCTGTTTTTT.

CDR3 amino acids: CASSSPSAGNYGYTF. The CDR3 DNA reads TGTGCCAGCAGCTCTCCGTCGGCAGGGAACTATGGCTACACCTTC. The chain couples TRBV5-4 to TRBJ1-2, with a weak D call TRBD1 (5 bases). Germline V gives CDR1 SGHNT, CDR2 YYREEE (reference sequence). Trimming shortened V by 3 bases and J by 2 bases, and 14 bases separated the two germline ends. The CDR3 loop spans 15 amino acids. The complete variable domain, with remaining parts taken from reference TRBV5-4 and TRBJ1-2, reads ETGVTQSPTHLIKTRGQQVTLRCSSQSGHNTVSWYQQALGQGPQFIFQYYREEENGRGNFPPRFSGLQFPNYSSELNVNALELDDSALYLCASSSPSAGNYGYTFGSGTRLTVV.

The gene calls are TRBV25-1 and TRBJ2-3; a possible D gene is TRBD2 (7 bases). Germline assignment: CDR1 MGHDK and CDR2 SYGVNS. The CDR3 is 16 residues long. The V end lost 3 bases, the J end lost 4 bases, and 17 bases lay between the germline ends. The CDR3 here is CASSDRGGRGADTQYF. The CDR3 DNA is TGTGCCAGCAGTGATAGGGGGGGCCGGGGGGCAGATACGCAGTATTTT.

This clone was counted a few times. The chain uses TRBV4-1 and TRBJ1-1; TRBD1 agrees at 7 bases. Germline V gives CDR1 MGHRA, CDR2 YSYEKL. CDR3 length equals 15 residues. V shed 1 base and J 5 bases; nucleotides not matched to a gene: 7. The CDR3 here is CASSQARQGETEAFF. The CDR3, as DNA: TGCGCCAGCAGCCAAGCGAGACAGGGAGAAACTGAAGCTTTCTTT.

The chain combines TRBV2 with TRBJ1-1; 7 bases are shared with TRBD1. V shed 8 bases and J 7 bases; nucleotides not matched to a gene: 4. CDR3 size: 11 residues. Germline CDR1 is SNHLY and CDR2 is FYNNEI. The CDR3: CASGWDSEAFF. The CDR3 DNA is TGTGCCAGCGGTTGGGACAGTGAAGCTTTCTTT.

The table lists this clone with a few counts. The chain has TRBV6-5 and TRBJ1-3; D gene ambiguous. The germline V and J ends were trimmed by 6 bases and 4 bases, with 10 bases remaining between them. This CDR3 is 13 amino acids long. Per the germline V gene, CDR1 is MNHEY and CDR2 is SVGAGI. CDR3 residues: CASSTPGGNTIYF. CDR3 in DNA: TGTGCCAGCAGCACTCCGGGGGGAAACACCATATATTTT.

The chain combines TRBV29-1 with TRBJ2-6; D not resolved. V lost 4 bases, J lost 4 bases, and 8 bases lay in between. This CDR3 comprises 13 residues. Germline CDR1 SQVTM, CDR2 ANQGSEA. The CDR3 DNA is TGCAGCGTTGTCGTATCCGGGGCCAACGTCCTGACTTTC. Its protein product is CSVVVSGANVLTF.

This chain uses TRBV6-6 with TRBJ1-2, with 8 bases fitting TRBD1. Germline V gives CDR1 MNHNY, CDR2 SVGAGI (reference sequence). This CDR3 is 15 amino acids long. Trimming at V came to 2 bases and at J to 7 bases, leaving 9 bases not matched to a gene. Written as DNA, the CDR3 is TGTGCCAGCAGTTACCCAGACAGGGGATTGCGTGGCTACACCTTC. Protein product: CASSYPDRGLRGYTF.

This clone occurred a few times. The chain carries TRBV9 and TRBJ1-6; no definite D call. The germline CDR1 and CDR2 sequences are SGDLS and YYNGEE. This CDR3 spans 13 amino acids. V lost 5 bases and J lost 9, with 12 bases in between. The CDR3 sequence: CASRGGMGSPLHF. CDR3 coding DNA: TGTGCCAGCAGGGGAGGGATGGGTTCACCCCTCCACTTT.

The chain recombines TRBV5-4 with TRBJ2-7; 9 bases line up with TRBD2. The CDR3 covers 15 residues. Germline V CDR1 and CDR2: SGHNT, YYREEE (reference sequence). V trimming: 4 bases; J trimming: 5 bases; junction bases outside the gene matches: 10. The CDR3 loop reads CASSDGAGGPNEQYF. The CDR3 nucleotides read TGTGCCAGCAGCGATGGGGCGGGGGGGCCCAACGAGCAGTACTTC.

The J gene is TRBJ2-7, the V gene TRBV29-1; D is possibly TRBD2 (6 bases). Germline values: CDR1 SQVTM, CDR2 ANQGSEA. Trimming took 0 bases from V and 7 from J, leaving 13 bases between them. The CDR3 totals 13 residues. The CDR3 spells CSVEDLGAGEQYF. In DNA form, the CDR3 reads TGCAGCGTTGAAGATCTCGGGGCGGGGGAGCAGTACTTC.